Listed below are T cell receptor beta chains from one sample, sequenced in a study of cytomegalovirus exposure and HLA in healthy donors. The assay was immunoSEQ multiplex PCR, and TCRdb's table has in-frame clones only and misses some. The data hold some 130,000 clones, with 79% observed a single time. What was sequenced was PBMCs. These receptors were obtained from a man aged 18 to 35 in good health and CMV-seronegative. Both conserved end residues are part of each CDR3. The D gene is left open where the match is weak. Clone size appears in some rows only: once, few, many, or a class for an expanded clone.

abundance: -
j_gene: TRBJ1-1
v_gene: TRBV4-2
len: 15
d_gene: TRBD1
CDR3nt: TGTGCCAGCAGCCGAACCGACAGGGTAAACACTGAAGCTTTCTTT
CDR3aa: CASSRTDRVNTEAFF

abundance: once
j_gene: TRBJ2-5
v_gene: TRBV9
len: 16
d_gene: TRBD1
CDR3nt: TGTGCCAGCAGCCCCCACACCGGACAGGTACAAGAGACCCAGTACTTC
CDR3aa: CASSPHTGQVQETQYF

abundance: -
j_gene: TRBJ2-5
v_gene: TRBV4-2
len: 15
d_gene: -
CDR3nt: TGTGCCAGCAGCCAGAGTAGCGGTGTGTCAGAGACCCAGTACTTC
CDR3aa: CASSQSSGVSETQYF

abundance: -
j_gene: TRBJ1-5
v_gene: TRBV6-1
len: 15
d_gene: -
CDR3nt: TGTGCCAGCAACAGGGCCCCGGATAGCAATCAGCCCCAGCATTTT
CDR3aa: CASNRAPDSNQPQHF

abundance: -
j_gene: TRBJ2-1
v_gene: TRBV27
len: 14
d_gene: TRBD1
CDR3nt: TGTGCCAGCAGTACAGGGGGTTCCTACAATGAGCAGTTCTTC
CDR3aa: CASSTGGSYNEQFF

abundance: -
j_gene: TRBJ2-1
v_gene: TRBV7-3
len: 16
d_gene: TRBD2
CDR3nt: TGTGCCAGCAGCCACCGGACTAGCGGGAGTAGAAATGAGCAGTTCTTC
CDR3aa: CASSHRTSGSRNEQFF

abundance: once
j_gene: TRBJ1-5
v_gene: TRBV11-2
len: 16
d_gene: -
CDR3nt: TGTGCCAGCAGCTCCGTACAGGGAAGGAGCAATCAGCCCCAGCATTTT
CDR3aa: CASSSVQGRSNQPQHF

abundance: -
j_gene: TRBJ2-1
v_gene: TRBV9
len: 15
d_gene: TRBD2
CDR3nt: TGTGCCAGCAGCGTACCTAGCGGGAACTTCGGTGAGCAGTTCTTC
CDR3aa: CASSVPSGNFGEQFF

abundance: -
j_gene: TRBJ2-5
v_gene: TRBV27
len: 16
d_gene: TRBD2
CDR3nt: TGTGCCAGCAGTCCTAGGGGACTAGCGGGAGTGGAGACCCAGTACTTC
CDR3aa: CASSPRGLAGVETQYF

abundance: -
j_gene: TRBJ2-1
v_gene: TRBV7-2
len: 16
d_gene: TRBD2
CDR3nt: TGTGCCAGCAGCTTAGTGAGCGGGAGTGGCTACAATGAGCAGTTCTTC
CDR3aa: CASSLVSGSGYNEQFF

abundance: few
j_gene: TRBJ1-5
v_gene: TRBV6-1
len: 11
d_gene: -
CDR3nt: TGTGCCAGCAGTGCGGGAATGCCCCTCTATTTT
CDR3aa: CASSAGMPLYF

abundance: -
j_gene: TRBJ1-2
v_gene: TRBV30
len: 11
d_gene: -
CDR3nt: TGTGCCTGGAGTGTGACATGGGGCTACACCTTC
CDR3aa: CAWSVTWGYTF

abundance: -
j_gene: TRBJ1-2
v_gene: TRBV19
len: 15
d_gene: -
CDR3nt: TGTGCCAGTAGTATAGAAATAGCAGGGAACTATGGCTACACCTTC
CDR3aa: CASSIEIAGNYGYTF

abundance: few
j_gene: TRBJ1-5
v_gene: TRBV2
len: 12
d_gene: -
CDR3nt: TGTGCCAGGGAGGGAAACAATCAGCCCCAGCATTTT
CDR3aa: CAREGNNQPQHF

abundance: -
j_gene: TRBJ2-7
v_gene: TRBV28
len: 12
d_gene: -
CDR3nt: TGTGCCAGCAGGCAGGGTGACTACGAGCAGTACTTC
CDR3aa: CASRQGDYEQYF

abundance: -
j_gene: TRBJ2-7
v_gene: TRBV5-1
len: 16
d_gene: TRBD2
CDR3nt: TGCGCCAGCAGCTTGGGACTAGCGGGAGTTACGGGCGAGCAGTACTTC
CDR3aa: CASSLGLAGVTGEQYF

abundance: -
j_gene: TRBJ2-1
v_gene: TRBV5-1
len: 15
d_gene: TRBD1
CDR3nt: TGCGCCAGCAAAACCTCGGGACAGGGCTACAATGAGCAGTTCTTC
CDR3aa: CASKTSGQGYNEQFF

abundance: -
j_gene: TRBJ1-3
v_gene: TRBV5-1
len: 13
d_gene: -
CDR3nt: TGCGCCAGCAGCATCCCGGGGGGAAACACCATATATTTT
CDR3aa: CASSIPGGNTIYF

abundance: -
j_gene: TRBJ2-7
v_gene: TRBV6-5
len: 15
d_gene: TRBD2
CDR3nt: TGTGCCAGCAGTCCGGGACTAGCGGAAAAATACGAGCAGTACTTC
CDR3aa: CASSPGLAEKYEQYF

abundance: -
j_gene: TRBJ1-2
v_gene: TRBV5-4
len: 15
d_gene: -
CDR3nt: TGTGCCAGCAGCTTGGGTACAGGGCTTAACTATGGCTGCACCTTC
CDR3aa: CASSLGTGLNYGCTF

abundance: -
j_gene: TRBJ2-1
v_gene: TRBV7-3
len: 14
d_gene: -
CDR3nt: TGTGCCAGCAGCTTAACGGGCTCTCCGAATGAGCAGTTCTTC
CDR3aa: CASSLTGSPNEQFF

abundance: -
j_gene: TRBJ2-5
v_gene: TRBV11-3
len: 14
d_gene: -
CDR3nt: TGTGCCAGCAGCTTAGGACAGTCACAAGAGACCCAGTACTTC
CDR3aa: CASSLGQSQETQYF

abundance: -
j_gene: TRBJ1-2
v_gene: TRBV6-5
len: 14
d_gene: -
CDR3nt: TGTGCCAGCAGTCCCGGGACGGGGGGTTATGGCTACACCTTC
CDR3aa: CASSPGTGGYGYTF

abundance: -
j_gene: TRBJ2-7
v_gene: TRBV29-1
len: 14
d_gene: -
CDR3nt: TGCAGCGTTGGGAAACAGGGATACTCCTACGAGCAGTACTTC
CDR3aa: CSVGKQGYSYEQYF

abundance: -
j_gene: TRBJ1-6
v_gene: TRBV6-5
len: 13
d_gene: TRBD1
CDR3nt: TGTGCCAGCAGGCGACAGGGAGATTCACCCCTCCACTTT
CDR3aa: CASRRQGDSPLHF

abundance: -
j_gene: TRBJ1-2
v_gene: TRBV2
len: 16
d_gene: TRBD1
CDR3nt: TGTGCCAGCAGCGGGACAGGGGCGTTGTCTAACTATGGCTACACCTTC
CDR3aa: CASSGTGALSNYGYTF

abundance: -
j_gene: TRBJ2-1
v_gene: TRBV4-2
len: 15
d_gene: TRBD2
CDR3nt: TGTGCCAGCAGCCAAGGGGCGGGAGTGGGGAATGAGCAGTTCTTC
CDR3aa: CASSQGAGVGNEQFF

abundance: -
j_gene: TRBJ2-7
v_gene: TRBV5-1
len: 15
d_gene: TRBD1
CDR3nt: TGCGCCAGCAGACTAGGACAGGGACACTCCTACGAGCAGTACTTC
CDR3aa: CASRLGQGHSYEQYF

abundance: -
j_gene: TRBJ2-7
v_gene: TRBV28
len: 15
d_gene: TRBD1
CDR3nt: TGTGCCAGCAGTTTATCCGGGACAGGGATCCACGAGCAGTACTTC
CDR3aa: CASSLSGTGIHEQYF

abundance: once
j_gene: TRBJ2-2
v_gene: TRBV6-1
len: 15
d_gene: -
CDR3nt: TGTGCCAGCAGGACTAACAGGGCGAACACCGGGGAGCTGTTTTTT
CDR3aa: CASRTNRANTGELFF

abundance: -
j_gene: TRBJ1-5
v_gene: TRBV9
len: 15
d_gene: -
CDR3nt: TGTGCCAGCAGACGCACCGGGGATAGCAATCAGCCCCAGCATTTT
CDR3aa: CASRRTGDSNQPQHF